This T cell receptor beta chain was observed in a study of cytomegalovirus exposure and HLA in healthy donors. Note on this clone: The antigen is undetermined.

CDR1 and CDR2 (germline): MNHEY, SMNVEV (reference sequence). The CDR3 extends over 14 amino acids. V was shortened by 6 bases and J by 0 bases, with 9 bases between the two germline ends. Profiling relied on immunoSEQ multiplex PCR, and the TCRdb table lists in-frame clones only, not all of them. The table has 80,000 to 95,000 clones, roughly 95% seen once. Broader study findings: CMV antigen specificity was confirmed in vitro for a few CMV-associated chains. In a later analysis, first-cohort TCR clusters were found to tend to co-occur in the 130 or so validation repertoires. The study listed some 160 cytomegalovirus-associated TCR beta chains.

Sequences were obtained from PBMCs. This TCR derives from a woman under 30 in good health and CMV-seronegative. The chain has TRBV27 and TRBJ1-3; possibly TRBD1 for D (6 bases). In nucleotides, the CDR3 is TGTGCCAGCAGGGACAGATACTCTGGAAACACCATATATTTT. Translated, it gives CASRDRYSGNTIYF.